This is a list of T cell receptor beta chains from one sample in a study of CD8 T cells in Susac syndrome. One entry per CDR3 protein, called by TCRdb with MiXCR from the immunoSEQ multiplex PCR reads. In the table there are roughly 200,000 distinct CDR3 sequences, over 85% of which are singletons. Sequencing input: CD4+ T cells from PBMCs. The source of these receptors is a human donor in good health. CDR3s include the opening cysteine and the closing phenylalanine or tryptophan. D genes are given only for firm matches. Size values are once, few and many counts, or a class for expanded clones, and some rows have none.

D,J,V,size,CDR3,DNA
TRBD1,TRBJ2-7,TRBV6-1,NA,CASSDRDRGIYEQYF,TGTGCCAGCAGTGACCGGGACAGGGGAATCTACGAGCAGTACTTC
NA,TRBJ2-7,TRBV4-2,NA,CASSQDWAATYEQYF,TGTGCCAGCAGCCAAGATTGGGCAGCCACCTACGAGCAGTACTTC
NA,TRBJ2-7,TRBV5-6,NA,CASSLGANYYEQYF,TGTGCCAGCAGCTTGGGGGCGAATTACTACGAGCAGTACTTC
NA,TRBJ1-3,TRBV7-9,NA,CASSSASVGNTIYF,TGTGCCAGCAGCTCGGCCTCGGTGGGAAACACCATATATTTT
NA,TRBJ2-1,TRBV3-1,NA,CASSVIAPISNSDNEQFF,TGTGCCAGCAGCGTTATAGCTCCCATTTCCAATTCCGACAATGAGCAGTTCTTC
NA,TRBJ2-7,TRBV4-2,NA,CASSQDLAGSYEQYF,TGTGCCAGCAGCCAAGATTTGGCGGGCAGCTACGAGCAGTACTTC
NA,TRBJ2-2,TRBV29-1,NA,CSVPRGSMNTGELFF,TGCAGCGTCCCGAGAGGGTCAATGAACACCGGGGAGCTGTTTTTT
NA,TRBJ2-7,TRBV9,NA,CASSVDPRGRTYEQYF,TGTGCCAGCAGCGTAGATCCCCGGGGCCGTACCTACGAGCAGTACTTC
TRBD2,TRBJ2-5,TRBV5-1,NA,CASSQGGSGSLSETQYF,TGCGCCAGCAGCCAAGGAGGTAGCGGGAGCCTTTCGGAGACCCAGTACTTC
TRBD1,TRBJ2-5,TRBV28,NA,CASSPVRTGGVKTQYF,TGTGCCAGCAGTCCGGTTCGGACAGGGGGCGTAAAGACCCAGTACTTC
TRBD1,TRBJ2-1,TRBV2,NA,CASSWTGLSSYNEQFF,TGTGCCAGCAGTTGGACAGGGCTAAGCTCCTACAATGAGCAGTTCTTC
NA,TRBJ1-1,TRBV5-1,many,CASSLGGNTEAFF,TGTGCCAGCAGCTTAGGGGGGAACACTGAAGCTTTCTTT
TRBD1,TRBJ2-1,TRBV30,NA,CAWSRDRRGNEQFF,TGTGCCTGGAGCCGGGACAGGAGGGGCAATGAGCAGTTCTTC
TRBD2,TRBJ2-1,TRBV5-1,NA,CASSLMTSGTNEQFF,TGCGCCAGCAGCTTGATGACTAGCGGCACCAATGAGCAGTTCTTC
NA,TRBJ1-2,TRBV24-1,NA,CATSDSIPYGYTF,TGTGCCACCTCAGACTCGATCCCTTATGGCTACACCTTC
NA,TRBJ2-1,TRBV2,NA,CASSEEAVNNEQFF,TGTGCCAGCAGTGAAGAAGCGGTGAACAATGAGCAGTTCTTC
NA,TRBJ2-7,TRBV7-2,NA,CASSLGGVQSYEQYF,TGTGCCAGCAGCTTAGGGGGGGTCCAAAGCTACGAGCAGTACTTC
NA,TRBJ1-2,TRBV30,NA,CAWSEEGRGYTF,TGTGCCTGGAGTGAAGAAGGGAGGGGCTACACCTTC
NA,TRBJ2-7,TRBV30,NA,CAWSNKPIPGRQYF,TGTGCCTGGAGTAACAAACCCATCCCGGGACGTCAGTACTTC
TRBD1,TRBJ2-6,TRBV25-1,NA,CASSERGPGSGANVLTF,TGTGCCAGCAGTGAAAGGGGGCCCGGGTCTGGGGCCAACGTCCTGACTTTC
NA,TRBJ1-1,TRBV6-6,NA,CASSRGGNTEAFF,TGTGCCAGCAGCCGGGGGGGGAACACTGAAGCTTTCTTT
NA,TRBJ2-5,TRBV3-1,NA,CASSQMRETQYF,TGTGCCAGCAGCCAAATGAGGGAGACCCAGTACTTC
NA,TRBJ1-2,TRBV20-1,NA,CSARAQRNYGYTF,TGCAGTGCTAGGGCCCAGAGAAACTATGGCTACACCTTC
NA,TRBJ2-1,TRBV27,NA,CASSKGVLPSNEQFF,TGTGCCAGCAGTAAAGGTGTGCTCCCATCCAATGAGCAGTTCTTC
TRBD1,TRBJ1-1,TRBV12-5,NA,CASGWTGKRTEAFF,TGTGCTAGTGGTTGGACAGGAAAAAGGACTGAAGCTTTCTTT
NA,TRBJ2-5,TRBV29-1,NA,CSVGMGGQETQYF,TGCAGCGTTGGCATGGGTGGTCAAGAGACCCAGTACTTC
NA,TRBJ2-7,TRBV20-1,NA,CSASMALEQYF,TGCAGTGCTAGTATGGCTCTCGAGCAGTACTTC
TRBD2,TRBJ2-3,TRBV3-1,NA,CASSRISSGSLYF,TGTGCCAGCAGCCGGATTTCTAGCGGGAGTTTGTATTTT
TRBD1,TRBJ1-2,TRBV6-5,NA,CASRQGDSYTF,TGTGCCAGCAGACAGGGGGATAGCTACACCTTC
TRBD2,TRBJ2-1,TRBV20-1,NA,CSASGLAETYNEQFF,TGCAGTGCCTCAGGACTAGCGGAGACCTACAATGAGCAGTTCTTC
TRBD1,TRBJ2-1,TRBV29-1,NA,CSVSDRGPRNEQFF,TGCAGCGTGTCCGACAGGGGGCCACGGAATGAGCAGTTCTTC
TRBD2,TRBJ2-7,TRBV27,NA,CASRKTSGIFHEQYF,TGTGCCAGCAGAAAGACTAGCGGAATCTTCCACGAGCAGTACTTC
NA,TRBJ2-5,TRBV4-3,NA,CASSQDLVGTKGETQYF,TGCGCCAGCAGCCAAGATCTCGTGGGAACCAAAGGAGAGACCCAGTACTTC
NA,TRBJ2-1,TRBV14,NA,CASSQYQETSYNEQFF,TGTGCCAGCAGCCAGTATCAGGAGACTAGCTACAATGAGCAGTTCTTC
TRBD2,TRBJ2-3,TRBV9,NA,CASSVELGLAGASTDTQYF,TGTGCCAGCAGCGTAGAATTGGGACTAGCGGGAGCAAGCACAGATACGCAGTATTTT
TRBD1,TRBJ2-5,TRBV5-4,NA,CASSFPDRGEETQYF,TGTGCCAGCAGTTTTCCGGACAGGGGAGAAGAGACCCAGTACTTC
TRBD1,TRBJ2-7,TRBV4-2,NA,CASSLDRGLYEQYF,TGTGCCAGCAGCCTTGACAGGGGGCTCTACGAGCAGTACTTC
NA,TRBJ2-7,TRBV7-9,NA,CAKSEQYF,TGTGCCAAGTCCGAGCAGTACTTC
NA,TRBJ1-2,TRBV19,NA,CASSIGESGQDGYTF,TGTGCCAGTAGTATCGGCGAGTCGGGGCAAGATGGCTACACCTTC
NA,TRBJ1-2,TRBV19,NA,CASSMGYGYTF,TGTGCCAGTAGCATGGGGTATGGCTACACCTTC
NA,TRBJ1-5,TRBV6-2/TRBV6-3,NA,CATGRGRSNQPQHF,TGTGCCACCGGTCGGGGTAGGAGCAATCAGCCCCAGCATTTT
NA,TRBJ2-2,TRBV4-3,NA,CASSQGPSNTGELFF,TGCGCCAGCAGCCAAGGACCCTCGAACACCGGGGAGCTGTTTTTT
NA,TRBJ2-3,TRBV6-5,NA,CASSYHARDTQYF,TGTGCCAGCAGTTACCATGCCCGGGATACGCAGTATTTT
TRBD2,TRBJ2-7,TRBV4-1,NA,CASSLGLNYEQYF,TGCGCCAGCAGCCTGGGACTAAATTACGAGCAGTACTTC
NA,TRBJ2-1,TRBV28,NA,CASSLSLGTVFF,TGTGCCAGCAGTTTATCTCTCGGAACTGTGTTCTTC
NA,TRBJ2-2,TRBV15,NA,CAYHETGNTGELFF,TGTGCTTACCACGAGACAGGGAACACCGGGGAGCTGTTTTTT
TRBD2,TRBJ2-2,TRBV30,once,CAWGTSGRAGELFF,TGTGCCTGGGGGACTAGCGGGAGGGCCGGGGAGCTGTTTTTT